These 14 T cell receptor beta chains were sequenced from one sample in a study of cytomegalovirus exposure and HLA in healthy donors (dated by TCRdb to 2015 to 2018). To prepare the library, the immunoSEQ multiplex PCR assay was applied. For the multiplex PCR, a mixture combining 60 forward primers for TCR Vbeta segments and 13 reverse primers for TCR Jbeta segments was used. Here the immuneACCESS table is served through TCRdb, limited to in-frame sequences with V and J called. Missing clones are a known gap in these copies; in checked studies unresolved V genes cover under half, and the rest lacks a known reason. For this sample there are some 190,000 clones; about four fifths appear just once. The biggest ten clones account for 2.5% to 3% of the sample. The specimen sequenced was PBMCs. Every receptor here comes from a female donor in good health and CMV-seronegative.

The rearrangement links TRBV7-3 to TRBJ2-1; 7 bases line up with TRBD1. The CDR3 is 18 residues long. The germline gives CDR1 SGHTA, CDR2 FQGTGA. J gave up 0 bases and V 2 bases, and 10 bases lay outside the gene matches. CDR3 nucleotide sequence: TGTGCCAGCAGCTTAGGGACAGAGTCAAGATACTCCTACAATGAGCAGTTCTTC. Its translation is CASSLGTESRYSYNEQFF.

The rearrangement uses TRBV28 and TRBJ1-5; 8 bases agree with TRBD1. The germline V gene has CDR1 MDHEN and CDR2 SYDVKM. This CDR3 has 13 residues. With 8 bases clipped from V and 2 bases from J, the junction kept 2 bases outside the gene matches. CDR3 DNA: TGTGCCAGCCAGGACAGGGGCAATCAGCCCCAGCATTTT. It codes for CASQDRGNQPQHF. Filled out from reference TRBV28 and TRBJ1-5, the complete variable domain reads DVKVTQSSRYLVKRTGEKVFLECVQDMDHENMFWYRQDPGLGLRLIYFSYDVKMKEKGDIPEGYSVSREKKERFSLILESASTNQTSMYLCASQDRGNQPQHFGDGTRLSIL.

This chain connects TRBV11-1 to TRBJ2-5; D may be TRBD2 (7 bases). The end of the DNA fits TRBJ2-7 better, so the J call may be wrong. Germline-derived CDR1 and CDR2 are SGHAT and FQDESV (reference sequence). The CDR3 consists of 16 residues. CDR3 sequence: CASRRTPEGGMGEQYF. The CDR3 bases are TGTGCCAGCAGACGGACACCCGAGGGGGGGATGGGCGAGCAGTACTTC.

The J gene is TRBJ2-3, the V gene TRBV28, with TRBD2 matching over 10 bases. Germline values: CDR1 MDHEN, CDR2 SYDVKM. V gave up 6 bases and J gave up 5 bases; unmatched junction bases: 23. The CDR3 covers 20 residues. CDR3 coding DNA: TGTGCCAGCAGCCGATGGAGGGGGGTGACTAGCGGGCCGGGGAAAGATACGCAGTATTTT. It yields the protein CASSRWRGVTSGPGKDTQYF.

The chain has TRBV7-8 and TRBJ2-7; 7 nucleotides align to TRBD1. J gave up 4 bases and V 5 bases, and 8 bases lay outside the gene matches. The CDR3 sequence is 14 residues long. The V gene's germline CDR1 is SGHVS and CDR2 FQNEAQ. This CDR3 is CASSRTGLAYEQYF. The CDR3 DNA sequence: TGTGCCAGCAGCCGGACAGGTCTGGCATACGAGCAGTACTTC. The full variable domain, rest sourced from reference TRBV7-8 and TRBJ2-7, is GAGVSQSPRYKVAKRGQDVALRCDPISGHVSLFWYQQALGQGPEFLTYFQNEAQLDKSGLPSDRFFAERPEGSVSTLKIQRTQQEDSAVYLCASSRTGLAYEQYFGPGTRLTVT.

The rearrangement uses TRBV4-3 and TRBJ2-5; TRBD2 might be the D (5 bases). This CDR3 is 20 amino acids long. The germline V and J ends were trimmed by 1 base and 1 base, with 25 bases remaining between them. Germline CDR1 LGHNA, CDR2 YSLEER. The CDR3 DNA reads TGCGCCAGCAGCCAAGGTCCCCTTTCGGGGAGCGGAAGCCTCCAAGAGACCCAGTACTTC. This gives the protein CASSQGPLSGSGSLQETQYF.

V gene TRBV10-3 combines with J gene TRBJ2-3; D call uncertain. The CDR3 is 12 amino acids. V dropped 0 bases and J dropped 5 bases, with 3 bases sitting between them. The germline V gene has CDR1 ENHRY and CDR2 SYGVKD. CDR3 residues: CAISESRDTQYF. The CDR3 DNA follows: TGTGCCATCAGTGAGTCCAGAGATACGCAGTATTTT.

This clone was counted between two and nine times. The chain uses TRBV5-1 and TRBJ2-1, with D unclear. Trimming removed 4 bases from V and 4 bases from J, with 6 bases in between. The CDR3 is 12 amino acids. From germline, CDR1 is SGHRS and CDR2 YFSETQ. For the CDR3, the DNA is TGCGCCAGCAGCCCCCAATACAATGAGCAGTTCTTC. Protein sequence: CASSPQYNEQFF.

The rearrangement joins TRBV27 to TRBJ1-2; 12 positions agree with TRBD1. The V gene end was trimmed by 7 bases and the J gene end by 7 bases; junction bases not matched to a gene: 10. The CDR3 covers 15 residues. From germline, CDR1 is MNHEY and CDR2 SMNVEV (reference sequence). For the CDR3, the DNA is TGTGCCAGCACCCACTCCGGGACAGGGGGCTTTGGCTACACCTTC. Translation gives CASTHSGTGGFGYTF.

The chain couples TRBV11-2 to TRBJ2-7; tentatively, D is TRBD1 (7 bases). CDR1 and CDR2 from the germline V gene are SGHAT and FQNNGV. There are 14 residues in the CDR3. Trimming removed 5 bases at V and 3 bases at J, with 14 bases between. CDR3 DNA: TGTGCCAGCAGCGCGCGACAGGGAGGCTACGAGCAGTACTTC. As protein: CASSARQGGYEQYF.

V and J are TRBV25-1 and TRBJ1-2; 9 bases fit TRBD1. V lost 5 bases, J lost 5 bases, and 3 bases stayed unmatched. In germline, CDR1 is MGHDK, CDR2 SYGVNS. The CDR3 is 13 residues long. CDR3 loop: CASSLQGAYGYTF. DNA for the CDR3: TGTGCCAGCAGTTTACAGGGGGCATATGGCTACACCTTC.

The chain recombines TRBV5-1 with TRBJ1-3; D remains unclear. The CDR3 totals 16 residues. Per the germline V gene, CDR1 is SGHRS and CDR2 is YFSETQ. The germline V and J ends were trimmed by 4 bases and 0 bases, with 14 bases remaining between them. CDR3 sequence: CASSPDLGSSGNTIYF. In DNA, the CDR3 is TGCGCCAGCAGCCCTGACCTAGGTAGCTCTGGAAACACCATATATTTT.

CDR3 sequence reads: CASRAWTGEISQYF. In DNA, the CDR3 is TGTGCCAGCAGAGCTTGGACAGGGGAAATTTCGCAGTATTTT. V and J are TRBV7-9 and TRBJ2-3; 9 bases fit TRBD1. This CDR3 is built from 14 residues. Germline V gene data show CDR1 as SEHNR and CDR2 as FQNEAQ (reference sequence). V was pared by 6 bases and J by 10 bases, with 11 bases of the junction left unmatched.

This clone showed up just a few times. J is TRBJ2-1 and V is TRBV12-5, with 7 bases that match TRBD1. CDR1 is LGHNT, CDR2 FRNRAP, per germline. V trimming: 0 bases; J trimming: 4 bases; junction bases outside the gene matches: 6. This CDR3 comprises 16 residues. CDR3 sequence: CASGLVQGTSYNEQFF. The CDR3 region has the DNA TGTGCTAGTGGTTTGGTACAGGGGACATCTTACAATGAGCAGTTCTTC.